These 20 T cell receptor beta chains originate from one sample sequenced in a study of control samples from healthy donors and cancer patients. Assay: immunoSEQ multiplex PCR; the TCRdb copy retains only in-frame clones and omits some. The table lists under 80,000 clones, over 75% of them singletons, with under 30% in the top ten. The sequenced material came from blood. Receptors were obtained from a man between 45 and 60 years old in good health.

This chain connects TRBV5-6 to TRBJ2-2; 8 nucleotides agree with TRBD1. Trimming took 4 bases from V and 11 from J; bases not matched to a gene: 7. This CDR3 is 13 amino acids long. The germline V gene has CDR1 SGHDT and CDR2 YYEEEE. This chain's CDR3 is CASSRGQGRELFF. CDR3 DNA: TGTGCCAGCAGCAGAGGACAGGGACGAGAGCTGTTTTTT. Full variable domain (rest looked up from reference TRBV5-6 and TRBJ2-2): DAGVTQSPTHLIKTRGQQVTLRCSPKSGHDTVSWYQQALGQGPQFIFQYYEEEERQRGNFPDRFSGHQFPNYSSELNVNALLLGDSALYLCASSRGQGRELFFGEGSRLTVL.

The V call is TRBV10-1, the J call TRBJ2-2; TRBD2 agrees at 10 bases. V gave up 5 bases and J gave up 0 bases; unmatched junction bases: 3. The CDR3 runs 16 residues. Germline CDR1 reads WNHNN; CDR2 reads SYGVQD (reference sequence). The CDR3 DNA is TGCGCCAGCAGTCGAACTAGCGGGACGAACACCGGGGAGCTGTTTTTT. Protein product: CASSRTSGTNTGELFF.

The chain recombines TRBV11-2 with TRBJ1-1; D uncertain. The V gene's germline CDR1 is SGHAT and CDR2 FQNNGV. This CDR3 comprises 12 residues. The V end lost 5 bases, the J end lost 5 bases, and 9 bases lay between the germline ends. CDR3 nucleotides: TGTGCCAGCAGCCCGGGGAGGACTGAAGCTTTCTTT. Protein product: CASSPGRTEAFF.

As DNA, the CDR3 is TGTGCCAGCAGTGGCCTAGCTGAAGATACGCAGTATTTT. Translated: CASSGLAEDTQYF. The rearrangement links TRBV2 to TRBJ2-3, with D tentatively TRBD2 (5 bases). The germline V gene has CDR1 SNHLY and CDR2 FYNNEI. V lost 4 bases and J lost 5, with 10 bases in between. The CDR3 sequence is 13 residues long.

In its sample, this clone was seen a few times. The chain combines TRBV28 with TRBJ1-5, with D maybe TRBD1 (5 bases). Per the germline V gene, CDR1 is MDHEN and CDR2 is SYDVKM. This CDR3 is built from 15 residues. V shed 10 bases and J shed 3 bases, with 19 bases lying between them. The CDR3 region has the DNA TGTGCCACCGGGGGGGTAGCGAATTTCAATCAGCCCCAGCATTTT. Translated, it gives CATGGVANFNQPQHF.

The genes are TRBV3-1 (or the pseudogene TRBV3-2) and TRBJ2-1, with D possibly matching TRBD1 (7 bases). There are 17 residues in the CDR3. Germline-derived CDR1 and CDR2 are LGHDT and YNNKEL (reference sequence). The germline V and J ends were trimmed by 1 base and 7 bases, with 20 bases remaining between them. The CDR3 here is CASSQVSPETGRNEQFF. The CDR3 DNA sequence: TGTGCCAGCAGCCAAGTTTCACCCGAGACAGGGAGGAATGAGCAGTTCTTC.

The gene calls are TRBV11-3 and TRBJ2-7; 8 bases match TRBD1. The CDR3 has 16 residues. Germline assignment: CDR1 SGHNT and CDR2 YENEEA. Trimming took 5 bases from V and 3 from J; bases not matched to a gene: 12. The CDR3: CASSGPTGDTYYEQYF. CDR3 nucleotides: TGTGCCAGCAGCGGACCGACAGGGGATACATACTACGAGCAGTACTTC.

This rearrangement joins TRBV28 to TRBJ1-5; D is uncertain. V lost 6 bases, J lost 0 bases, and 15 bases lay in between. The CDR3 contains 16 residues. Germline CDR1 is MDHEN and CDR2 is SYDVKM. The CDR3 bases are TGTGCCAGCAGCTACGCACCGGGATTTAGCAATCAGCCCCAGCATTTT. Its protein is CASSYAPGFSNQPQHF.

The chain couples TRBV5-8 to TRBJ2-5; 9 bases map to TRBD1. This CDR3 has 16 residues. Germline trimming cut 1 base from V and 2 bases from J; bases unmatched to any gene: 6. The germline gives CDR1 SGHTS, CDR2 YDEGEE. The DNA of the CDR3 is TGTGCCAGCAGCTTGACCGGGACAGGGCAACAAGAGACCCAGTACTTC. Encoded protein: CASSLTGTGQQETQYF. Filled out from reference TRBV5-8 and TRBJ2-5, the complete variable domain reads EAGVTQSPTHLIKTRGQQATLRCSPISGHTSVYWYQQALGLGLQFLLWYDEGEERNRGNFPPRFSGRQFPNYSSELNVNALELEDSALYLCASSLTGTGQQETQYFGPGTRLLVL.

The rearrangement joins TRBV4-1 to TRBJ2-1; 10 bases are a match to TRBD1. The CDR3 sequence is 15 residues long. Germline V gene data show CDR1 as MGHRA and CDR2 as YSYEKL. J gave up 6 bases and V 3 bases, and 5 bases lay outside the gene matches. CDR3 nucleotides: TGCGCCAGCAGCCAGACAGGGGGCGGGGTCAATGAGCAGTTCTTC. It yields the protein CASSQTGGGVNEQFF.

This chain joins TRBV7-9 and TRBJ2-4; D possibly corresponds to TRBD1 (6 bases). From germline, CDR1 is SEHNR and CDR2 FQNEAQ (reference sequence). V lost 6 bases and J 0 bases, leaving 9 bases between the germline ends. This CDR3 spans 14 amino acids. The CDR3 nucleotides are TGTGCCAGCAGGCAACAGGGAGCCAAAAACATTCAGTACTTC. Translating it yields CASRQQGAKNIQYF.

CDR3 amino acids: CASTKGAGTSTDTQYF. In DNA form, the CDR3 reads TGTGCCAGCACCAAAGGGGCCGGGACTAGCACAGATACGCAGTATTTT. The chain employs TRBV27 and TRBJ2-3; D may be TRBD2 (6 bases). The V end lost 7 bases, the J end lost 0 bases, and 17 bases lay between the germline ends. Germline V lookup: CDR1 MNHEY, CDR2 SMNVEV (reference sequence). The CDR3 extends over 16 amino acids.

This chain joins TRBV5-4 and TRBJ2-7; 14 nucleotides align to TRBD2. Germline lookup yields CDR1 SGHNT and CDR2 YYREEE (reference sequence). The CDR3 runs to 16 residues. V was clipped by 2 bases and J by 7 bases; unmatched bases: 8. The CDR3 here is CASSFRLAGGRGEQYF. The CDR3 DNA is TGTGCCAGCAGCTTCAGACTAGCGGGGGGGCGTGGTGAGCAGTACTTC.

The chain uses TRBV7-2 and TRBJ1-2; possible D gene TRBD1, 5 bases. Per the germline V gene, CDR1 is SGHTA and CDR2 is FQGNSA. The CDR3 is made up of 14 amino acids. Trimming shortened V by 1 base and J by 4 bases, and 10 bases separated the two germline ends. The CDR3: CASSLVRAGYGYTF. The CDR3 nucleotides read TGTGCCAGCAGCTTAGTCAGGGCGGGCTATGGCTACACCTTC.

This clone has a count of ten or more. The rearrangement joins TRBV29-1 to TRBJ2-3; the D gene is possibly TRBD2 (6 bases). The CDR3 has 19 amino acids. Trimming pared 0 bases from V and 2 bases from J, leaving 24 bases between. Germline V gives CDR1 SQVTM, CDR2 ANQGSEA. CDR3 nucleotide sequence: TGCAGCGTTGAAGATGATACAGAGTTATATAGCGGCTTCACAGATACGCAGTATTTT. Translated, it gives CSVEDDTELYSGFTDTQYF.

The CDR3 DNA sequence: TGTGCCAGCAGTGAAGATGGCTTTAACACTGAAGCTTTCTTT. As protein: CASSEDGFNTEAFF. The chain has TRBV25-1 and TRBJ1-1; no firm D call. The CDR3 sequence is 14 residues long. Germline loops: CDR1 MGHDK, CDR2 SYGVNS. Trimming cost V 2 bases and J 2 bases, with 9 bases left between them.

CDR3 region: CASSYISGHTGELFF. For the CDR3, the DNA is TGTGCCAGCAGTTACATTTCAGGGCACACCGGGGAGCTGTTTTTT. J is TRBJ2-2 and V is TRBV6-6, with D tentatively TRBD1 (5 bases). This CDR3 contains 15 residues. V lost 2 bases to trimming and J lost 3 bases, with 10 bases between them. Germline values: CDR1 MNHNY, CDR2 SVGAGI (reference sequence).

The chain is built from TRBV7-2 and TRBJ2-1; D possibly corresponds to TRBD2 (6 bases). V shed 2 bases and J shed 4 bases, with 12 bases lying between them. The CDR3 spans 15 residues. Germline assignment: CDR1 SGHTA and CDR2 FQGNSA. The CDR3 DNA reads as TGTGCCAGCAGCTTACAAGCGGGTGCGTACAATGAGCAGTTCTTC. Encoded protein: CASSLQAGAYNEQFF.

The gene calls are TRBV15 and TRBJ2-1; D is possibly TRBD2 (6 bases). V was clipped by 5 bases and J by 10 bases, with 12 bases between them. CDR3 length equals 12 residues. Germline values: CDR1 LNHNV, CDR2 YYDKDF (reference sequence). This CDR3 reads CATSGHSGEQFF. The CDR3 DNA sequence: TGTGCCACCAGCGGACATAGCGGAGAGCAGTTCTTC. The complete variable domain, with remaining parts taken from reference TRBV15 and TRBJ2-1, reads DAMVIQNPRYQVTQFGKPVTLSCSQTLNHNVMYWYQQKSSQAPKLLFHYYDKDFNNEADTPDNFQSRRPNTSFCFLDIRSPGLGDTAMYLCATSGHSGEQFFGPGTRLTVL.

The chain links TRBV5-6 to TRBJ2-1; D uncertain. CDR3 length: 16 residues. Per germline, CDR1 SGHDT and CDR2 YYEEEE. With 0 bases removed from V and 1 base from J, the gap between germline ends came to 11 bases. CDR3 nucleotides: TGTGCCAGCAGCTTGGCCCTCGGCAGGTCCTACAATGAGCAGTTCTTC. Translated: CASSLALGRSYNEQFF.